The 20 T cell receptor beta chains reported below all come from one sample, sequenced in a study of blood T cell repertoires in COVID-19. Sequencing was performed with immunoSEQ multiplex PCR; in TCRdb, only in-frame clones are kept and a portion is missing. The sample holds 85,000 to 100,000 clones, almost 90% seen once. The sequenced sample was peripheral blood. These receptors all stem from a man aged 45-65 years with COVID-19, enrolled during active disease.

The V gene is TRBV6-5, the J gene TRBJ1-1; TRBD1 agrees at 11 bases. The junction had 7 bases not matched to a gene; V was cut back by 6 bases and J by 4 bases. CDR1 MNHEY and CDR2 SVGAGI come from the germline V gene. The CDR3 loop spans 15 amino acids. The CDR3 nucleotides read TGTGCCAGCAGATACGGACAGGGGGCAGGCACTGAAGCTTTCTTT. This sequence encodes CASRYGQGAGTEAFF.

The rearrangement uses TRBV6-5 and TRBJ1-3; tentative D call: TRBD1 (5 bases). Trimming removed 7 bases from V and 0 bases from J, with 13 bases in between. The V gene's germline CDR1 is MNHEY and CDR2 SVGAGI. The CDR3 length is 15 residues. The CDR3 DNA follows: TGTGCCAGCACTTCGGGGGGGAGCTCTGGAAACACCATATATTTT. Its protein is CASTSGGSSGNTIYF.

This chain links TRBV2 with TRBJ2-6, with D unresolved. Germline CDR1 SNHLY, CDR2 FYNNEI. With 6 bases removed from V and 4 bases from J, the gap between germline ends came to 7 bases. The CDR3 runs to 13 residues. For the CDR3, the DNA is TGTGCCAGCAGGAGTTACGGGGCCAACGTCCTGACTTTC. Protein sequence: CASRSYGANVLTF.

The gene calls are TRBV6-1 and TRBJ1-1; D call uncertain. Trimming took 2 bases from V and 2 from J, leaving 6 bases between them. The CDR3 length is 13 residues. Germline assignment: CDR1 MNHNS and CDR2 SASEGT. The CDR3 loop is CASSEQVNTEAFF. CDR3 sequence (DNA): TGTGCCAGCAGTGAACAGGTTAACACTGAAGCTTTCTTT.

In nucleotides, the CDR3 is TGTGCCAGCAGCTTAGTGGGGACAGGGAATTCACCCCTCCACTTT. Translation: CASSLVGTGNSPLHF. The chain recombines TRBV7-6 with TRBJ1-6, with 9 positions matching TRBD1. Trimming cost V 1 base and J 7 bases; bases outside gene matches: 2. From germline, CDR1 is SGHVS and CDR2 FNYEAQ. This CDR3 comprises 15 residues.

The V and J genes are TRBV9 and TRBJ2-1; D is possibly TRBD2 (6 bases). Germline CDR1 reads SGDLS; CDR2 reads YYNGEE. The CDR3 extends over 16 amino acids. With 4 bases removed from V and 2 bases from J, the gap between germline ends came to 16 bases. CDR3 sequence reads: CASSPYKGGAYNEQFF. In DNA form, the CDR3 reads TGTGCCAGCAGCCCCTATAAGGGCGGGGCCTACAATGAGCAGTTCTTC.

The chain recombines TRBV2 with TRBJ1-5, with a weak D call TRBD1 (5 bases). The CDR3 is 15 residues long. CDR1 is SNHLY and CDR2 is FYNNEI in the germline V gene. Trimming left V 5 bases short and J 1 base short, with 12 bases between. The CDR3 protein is CASSQQAVSNQPQHF. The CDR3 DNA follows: TGTGCCAGCAGTCAACAGGCGGTCAGCAATCAGCCCCAGCATTTT.

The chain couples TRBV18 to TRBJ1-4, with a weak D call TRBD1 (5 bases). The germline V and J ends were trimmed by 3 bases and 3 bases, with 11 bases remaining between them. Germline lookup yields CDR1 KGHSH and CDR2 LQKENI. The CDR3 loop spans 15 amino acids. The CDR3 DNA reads TGTGCCAGCTCACCTGCCGGGACTGCTAATGAAAAACTGTTTTTT. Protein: CASSPAGTANEKLFF. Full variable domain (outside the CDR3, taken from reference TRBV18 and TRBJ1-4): NAGVMQNPRHLVRRRGQEARLRCSPMKGHSHVYWYRQLPEEGLKFMVYLQKENIIDESGMPKERFSAEFPKEGPSILRIQQVVRGDSAAYFCASSPAGTANEKLFFGSGTQLSVL.

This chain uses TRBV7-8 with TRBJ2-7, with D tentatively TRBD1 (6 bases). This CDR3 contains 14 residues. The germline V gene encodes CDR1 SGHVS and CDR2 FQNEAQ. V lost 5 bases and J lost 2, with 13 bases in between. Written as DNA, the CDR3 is TGTGCCAGCAGCCCGAGACAGGCCGCCTACGAGCAGTACTTC. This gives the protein CASSPRQAAYEQYF.

The CDR3 region has the DNA TGTGCCTGGAGTACAGGGTGGGCCACTGAAGCTTTCTTT. Its protein is CAWSTGWATEAFF. The gene calls are TRBV30 and TRBJ1-1; maybe TRBD1 (6 bases). Trimming cost V 2 bases and J 4 bases, with 11 bases left between them. The germline gives CDR1 GTSNPN, CDR2 SVGIG (reference sequence). The CDR3 covers 13 residues.

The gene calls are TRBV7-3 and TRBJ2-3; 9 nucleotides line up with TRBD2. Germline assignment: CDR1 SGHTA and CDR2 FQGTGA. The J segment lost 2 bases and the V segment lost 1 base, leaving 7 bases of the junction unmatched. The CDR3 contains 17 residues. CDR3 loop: CASSLNPSGAPTDTQYF. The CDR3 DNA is TGTGCCAGCAGCTTAAACCCTAGCGGGGCCCCCACAGATACGCAGTATTTT. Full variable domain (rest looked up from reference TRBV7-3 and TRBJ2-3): GAGVSQTPSNKVTEKGKYVELRCDPISGHTALYWYRQSLGQGPEFLIYFQGTGAADDSGLPNDRFFAVRPEGSVSTLKIQRTERGDSAVYLCASSLNPSGAPTDTQYFGPGTRLTVL.

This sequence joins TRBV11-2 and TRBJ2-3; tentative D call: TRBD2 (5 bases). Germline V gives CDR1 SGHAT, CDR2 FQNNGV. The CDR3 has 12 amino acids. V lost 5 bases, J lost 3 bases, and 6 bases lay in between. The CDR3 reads CASSRLTDTQYF. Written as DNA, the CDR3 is TGTGCCAGCAGCCGACTAACAGATACGCAGTATTTT.

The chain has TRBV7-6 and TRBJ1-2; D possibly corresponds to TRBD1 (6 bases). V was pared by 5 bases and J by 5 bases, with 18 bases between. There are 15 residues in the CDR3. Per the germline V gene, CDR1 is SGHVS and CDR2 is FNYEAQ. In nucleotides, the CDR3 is TGTGCCAGCAGCAAGGAAACAGGGACCCTTTATGGCTACACCTTC. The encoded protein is CASSKETGTLYGYTF.

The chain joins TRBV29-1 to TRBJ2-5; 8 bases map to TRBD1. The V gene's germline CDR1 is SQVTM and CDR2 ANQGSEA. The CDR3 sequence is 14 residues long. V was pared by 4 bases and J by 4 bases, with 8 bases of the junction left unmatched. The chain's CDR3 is CSVVGQGEGETQYF. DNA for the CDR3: TGCAGCGTTGTCGGACAGGGAGAGGGAGAGACCCAGTACTTC. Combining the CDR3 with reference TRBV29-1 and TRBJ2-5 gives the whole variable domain SAVISQKPSRDICQRGTSLTIQCQVDSQVTMMFWYRQQPGQSLTLIATANQGSEATYESGFVIDKFPISRPNLTFSTLTVSNMSPEDSSIYLCSVVGQGEGETQYFGPGTRLLVL.

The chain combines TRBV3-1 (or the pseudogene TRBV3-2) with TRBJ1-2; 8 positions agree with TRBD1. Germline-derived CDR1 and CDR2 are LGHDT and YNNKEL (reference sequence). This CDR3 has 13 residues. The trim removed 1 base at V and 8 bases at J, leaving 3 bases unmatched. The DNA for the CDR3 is TGTGCCAGCAGCCAAGTCCAGGGGGCAGGCTACACCTTC. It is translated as CASSQVQGAGYTF.

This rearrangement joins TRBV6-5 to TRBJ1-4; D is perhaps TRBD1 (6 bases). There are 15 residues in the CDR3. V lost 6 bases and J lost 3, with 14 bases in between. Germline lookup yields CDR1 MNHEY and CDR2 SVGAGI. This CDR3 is CASRAQGEANEKLFF. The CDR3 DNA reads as TGTGCCAGCAGGGCACAGGGAGAGGCTAATGAAAAACTGTTTTTT.

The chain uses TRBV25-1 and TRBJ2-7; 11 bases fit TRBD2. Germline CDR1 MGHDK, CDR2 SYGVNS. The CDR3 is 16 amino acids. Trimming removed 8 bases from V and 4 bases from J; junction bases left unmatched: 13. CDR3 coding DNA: TGTGCCAGCCCCGACGCGGCTAGCGGGGGGATTTACGAGCAGTACTTC. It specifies CASPDAASGGIYEQYF.

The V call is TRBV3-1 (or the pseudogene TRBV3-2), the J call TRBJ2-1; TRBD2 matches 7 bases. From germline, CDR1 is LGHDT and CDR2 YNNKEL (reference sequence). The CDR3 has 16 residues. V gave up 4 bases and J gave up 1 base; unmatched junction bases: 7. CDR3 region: CASSRGGGTSYNEQFF. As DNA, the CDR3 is TGTGCCAGCAGCCGGGGCGGGGGAACGTCCTACAATGAGCAGTTCTTC.

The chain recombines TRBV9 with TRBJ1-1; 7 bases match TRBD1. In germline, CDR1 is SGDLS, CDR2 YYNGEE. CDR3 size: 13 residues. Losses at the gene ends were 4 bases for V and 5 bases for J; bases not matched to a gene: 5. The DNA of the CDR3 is TGTGCCAGCAGCTCGAACAGGGGAACTGAAGCTTTCTTT. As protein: CASSSNRGTEAFF.

DNA for the CDR3: TGTGCCAGCAGCCGGAAGGGGGGGTATTTCACTGAAGCTTTCTTT. Translating it yields CASSRKGGYFTEAFF. The chain joins TRBV3-1 (or the pseudogene TRBV3-2) to TRBJ1-1; D might be TRBD1 (6 bases). V was pared by 4 bases and J by 4 bases, with 16 bases between. Germline V lookup: CDR1 LGHDT, CDR2 YNNKEL (reference sequence). The CDR3 covers 15 residues.